Below, 2 T cell receptor beta chains from the same sample are listed, as sequenced in a study of CD8+CD57+ T cells in acquired aplastic anemia. CDR3 and TCR beta VDJ profiling relied on a genomic DNA template. TCRdb re-called the reads with MiXCR, one entry per CDR3 protein. The table lists some 210,000 distinct CDR3 sequences, around 60% of them singletons. Sequenced: sorted CD4+, CD8+, or CD8+CD57+ T cells (not recorded which) from PBMCs. These receptors were obtained from a human donor in good health.

The chain has TRBV29-1 and TRBJ1-2, with a possible D match to TRBD1 (6 bases). V lost 5 bases, J lost 8 bases, and 12 bases lay in between. The CDR3 runs to 11 residues. Germline V lookup: CDR1 SQVTM, CDR2 ANQGSEA. The DNA for the CDR3 is TGCAGCGTTACAGGGTCGAGAGGCTACACCTTC. Translating gives CSVTGSRGYTF.

This clonotype occurred once. One end of the junction is discordant with germline, which a read error may explain. The V and J genes are TRBV24-1 and TRBJ2-7; D is perhaps TRBD1 (5 bases). CDR1 and CDR2 (germline): KGHDR, SFDVKD. The CDR3 spans 12 residues. CDR3 in amino acids: CATSSGFNERYF. In nucleotides, the CDR3 is TGTGCCACAAGTTCAGGGTTCAACGAGCGGTACTTC.